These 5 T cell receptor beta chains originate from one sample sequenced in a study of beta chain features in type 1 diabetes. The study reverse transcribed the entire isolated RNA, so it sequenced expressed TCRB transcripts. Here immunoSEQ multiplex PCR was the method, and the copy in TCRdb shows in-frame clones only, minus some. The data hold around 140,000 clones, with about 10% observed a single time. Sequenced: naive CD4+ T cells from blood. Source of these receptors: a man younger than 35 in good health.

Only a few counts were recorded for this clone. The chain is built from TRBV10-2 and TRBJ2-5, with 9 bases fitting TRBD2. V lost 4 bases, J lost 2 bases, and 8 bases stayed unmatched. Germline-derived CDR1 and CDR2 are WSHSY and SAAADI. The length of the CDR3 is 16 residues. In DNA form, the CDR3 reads TGCGCCAGCAGTGTTCACATAGCGGGGGAGCAAGAGACCCAGTACTTC. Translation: CASSVHIAGEQETQYF.

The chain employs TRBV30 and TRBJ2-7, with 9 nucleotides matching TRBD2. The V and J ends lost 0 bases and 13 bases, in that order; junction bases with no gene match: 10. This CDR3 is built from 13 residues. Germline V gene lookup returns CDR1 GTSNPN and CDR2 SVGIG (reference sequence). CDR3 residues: CAWSVRQGGGDYF. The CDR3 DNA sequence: TGTGCCTGGAGTGTACGGCAGGGCGGGGGGGATTACTTC.

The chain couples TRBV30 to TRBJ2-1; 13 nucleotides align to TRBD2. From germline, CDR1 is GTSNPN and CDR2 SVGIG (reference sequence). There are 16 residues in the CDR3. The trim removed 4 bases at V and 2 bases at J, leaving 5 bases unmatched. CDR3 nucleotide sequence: TGTGCCTGGACGGGCACTAGCGGGGGGGCCTACAATGAGCAGTTCTTC. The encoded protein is CAWTGTSGGAYNEQFF.

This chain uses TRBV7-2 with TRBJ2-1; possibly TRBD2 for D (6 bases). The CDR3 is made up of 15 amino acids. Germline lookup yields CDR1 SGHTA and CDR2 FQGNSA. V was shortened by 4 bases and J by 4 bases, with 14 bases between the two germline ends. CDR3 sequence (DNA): TGTGCCAGCAGCTACGGACTACCCCCGTACAATGAGCAGTTCTTC. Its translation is CASSYGLPPYNEQFF.

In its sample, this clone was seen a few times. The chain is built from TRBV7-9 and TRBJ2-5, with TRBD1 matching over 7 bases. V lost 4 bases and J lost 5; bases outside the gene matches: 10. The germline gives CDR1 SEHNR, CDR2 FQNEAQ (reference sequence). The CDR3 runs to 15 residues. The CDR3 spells CASSSRDSLGETQYF. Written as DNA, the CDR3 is TGTGCCAGCAGCTCTCGGGACAGCCTGGGGGAGACCCAGTACTTC.